This TCR beta chain was captured in a study of vaccination and CD4 T cells after COVID-19. Study details: Collection of post-COVID samples occurred a median 101 days after diagnosis, spanning a range of 35 to 161.

Concerning this clonotype itself: What it recognizes is unknown.

The Oncomine TCR Beta short-read assay sequenced DNA from cultured CD4+ T cells. Using its own MiXCR run on the PCR reads, TCRdb lists one record per CDR3 protein. The sample comprises 15,000 to 18,000 distinct CDR3 sequences, around 60% of which are singletons, and 10% to 15% rests with the top ten. The J segment lost 0 bases and the V segment lost 0 bases, leaving 7 bases of the junction unmatched. This CDR3 contains 17 residues. Germline loops: CDR1 DFQATT, CDR2 SNEGSKA (reference sequence). This sample's treatment: approximately 10-day PBMC culture with coronavirus spike peptide pools or control peptides (ViraFEST assay). Peptide-pool expansion of antigen-specific T cells preceded TCR sequencing in ViraFEST.

The rearrangement joins TRBV20-1 to TRBJ2-1; 8 nucleotides agree with TRBD1. The origin of this receptor is a human donor who had recovered from COVID-19. Material for sequencing was CD4+ T cells from blood, cultured in vitro. CDR3 in DNA: TGCAGTGCTAGAGATGGGACAGGCTTGAGCTCCTACAATGAGCAGTTCTTC. Translated, it gives CSARDGTGLSSYNEQFF.